This T cell receptor (beta chain) derives from a study of blood T cell repertoires in COVID-19. Clones were sequenced by immunoSEQ multiplex PCR, and TCRdb holds only the in-frame ones, with some missing. The table lists approximately 300,000 clones, roughly 89% of them singletons, with about 5% in the top ten. After removal of 1 base from V and 5 bases from J, the junction contained 5 bases not matched to a gene. In germline, CDR1 is MNHEY, CDR2 SMNVEV (reference sequence). The CDR3 consists of 15 residues. The chain uses TRBV27 and TRBJ2-7; 10 positions agree with TRBD2. The clonotype comes from a man aged 35-49 years with acute or convalescent COVID-19. Sequenced sample: peripheral blood. CDR3 protein: CASSLFGTSVDEQYF. In DNA, the CDR3 is TGTGCCAGCAGTTTATTTGGGACTAGCGTCGACGAGCAGTACTTC.